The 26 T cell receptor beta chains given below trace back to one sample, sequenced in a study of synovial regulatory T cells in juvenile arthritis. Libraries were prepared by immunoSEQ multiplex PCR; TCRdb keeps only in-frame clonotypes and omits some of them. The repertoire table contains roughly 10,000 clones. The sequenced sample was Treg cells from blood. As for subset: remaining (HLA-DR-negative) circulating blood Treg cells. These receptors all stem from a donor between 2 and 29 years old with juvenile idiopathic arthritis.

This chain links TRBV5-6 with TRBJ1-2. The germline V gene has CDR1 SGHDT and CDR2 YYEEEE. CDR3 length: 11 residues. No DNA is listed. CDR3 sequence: CASSLDYGYTF.

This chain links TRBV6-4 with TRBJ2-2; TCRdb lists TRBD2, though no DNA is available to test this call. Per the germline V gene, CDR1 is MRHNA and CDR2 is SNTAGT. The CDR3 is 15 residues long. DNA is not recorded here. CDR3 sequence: CASRSGIGLTGELFF.

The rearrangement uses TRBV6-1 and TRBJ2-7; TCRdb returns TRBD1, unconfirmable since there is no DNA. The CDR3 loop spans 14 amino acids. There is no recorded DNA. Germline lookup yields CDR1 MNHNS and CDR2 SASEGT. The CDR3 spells CASSVSGQLYEQYF.

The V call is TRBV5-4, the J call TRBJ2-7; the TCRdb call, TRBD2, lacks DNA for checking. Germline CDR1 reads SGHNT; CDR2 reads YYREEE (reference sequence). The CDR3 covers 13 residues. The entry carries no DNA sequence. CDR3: CASSSGLHYEQYF.

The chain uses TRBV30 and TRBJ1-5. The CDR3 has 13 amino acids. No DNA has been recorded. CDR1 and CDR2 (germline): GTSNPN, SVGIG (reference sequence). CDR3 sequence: CAWSGGIGQPQHF.

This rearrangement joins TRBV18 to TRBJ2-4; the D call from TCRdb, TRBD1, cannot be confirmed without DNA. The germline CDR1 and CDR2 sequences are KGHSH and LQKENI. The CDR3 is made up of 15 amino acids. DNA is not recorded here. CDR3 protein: CASSQQTVAKNIQYF.

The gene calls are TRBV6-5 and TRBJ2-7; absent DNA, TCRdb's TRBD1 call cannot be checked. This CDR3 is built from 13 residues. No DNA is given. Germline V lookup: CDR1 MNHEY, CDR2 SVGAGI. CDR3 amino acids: CASGRGSRVEQYF.

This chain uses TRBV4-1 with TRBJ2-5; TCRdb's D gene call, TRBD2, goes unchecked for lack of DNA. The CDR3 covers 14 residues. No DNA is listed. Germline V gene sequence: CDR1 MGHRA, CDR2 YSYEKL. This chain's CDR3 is CASSFIFGQETQYF.

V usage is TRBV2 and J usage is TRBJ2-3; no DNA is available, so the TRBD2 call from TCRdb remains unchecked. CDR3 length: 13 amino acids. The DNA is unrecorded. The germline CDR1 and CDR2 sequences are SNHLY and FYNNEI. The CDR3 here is CASSMRTTDTQYF.

The CDR3 sequence is CASSHRGGVAFF. The chain couples TRBV6-6 to TRBJ1-1. The CDR3 is made up of 12 amino acids. Only the protein sequence is given. The V gene's germline CDR1 is MNHNY and CDR2 SVGAGI (reference sequence).

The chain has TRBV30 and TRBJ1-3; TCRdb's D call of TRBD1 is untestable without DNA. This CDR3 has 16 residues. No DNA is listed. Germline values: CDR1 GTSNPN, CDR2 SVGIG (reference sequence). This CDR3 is CAWSVSIKGKGNTIYF.

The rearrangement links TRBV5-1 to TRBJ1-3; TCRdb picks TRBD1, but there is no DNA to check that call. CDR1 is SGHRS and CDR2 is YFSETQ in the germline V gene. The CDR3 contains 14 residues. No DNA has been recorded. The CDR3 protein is CASSPGRAGNTIYF.

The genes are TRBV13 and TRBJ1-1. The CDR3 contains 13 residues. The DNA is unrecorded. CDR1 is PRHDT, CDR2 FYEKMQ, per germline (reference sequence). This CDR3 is CASSTSPDTEAFF.

CDR3 region: CASMSRQGIYGYTF. The chain carries TRBV6-5 and TRBJ1-2; the D call from TCRdb, TRBD1, cannot be confirmed without DNA. Germline assignment: CDR1 MNHEY and CDR2 SVGAGI. The CDR3 sequence is 14 residues long. This entry has no DNA.

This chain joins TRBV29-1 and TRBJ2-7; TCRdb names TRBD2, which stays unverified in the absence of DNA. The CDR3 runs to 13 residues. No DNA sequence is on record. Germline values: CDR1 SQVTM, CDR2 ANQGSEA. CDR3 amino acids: CSANSGRAYEQYF.

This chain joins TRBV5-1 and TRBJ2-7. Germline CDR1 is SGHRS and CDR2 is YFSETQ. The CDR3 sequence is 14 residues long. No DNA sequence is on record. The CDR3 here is CASSLVGLPYEQYF.

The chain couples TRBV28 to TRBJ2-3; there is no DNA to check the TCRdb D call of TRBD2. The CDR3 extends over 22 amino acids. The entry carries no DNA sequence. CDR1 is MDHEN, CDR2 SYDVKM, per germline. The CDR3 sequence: CASSYPSTAPVGGRASTDTQYF.

The CDR3 is CASSKLPGQDNQPQHF. The chain recombines TRBV6-6 with TRBJ1-5; without DNA, the TCRdb call of TRBD1 cannot be checked. The CDR3 covers 16 residues. No coding sequence is recorded. Germline V gene lookup returns CDR1 MNHNY and CDR2 SVGAGI (reference sequence).

CDR3 residues: CASSPRSQRETQYF. The rearrangement uses TRBV18 and TRBJ2-5; TCRdb selects TRBD2, and the lack of DNA leaves this call unchecked. The CDR3 has 14 residues. The protein alone is recorded here. The germline V gene encodes CDR1 KGHSH and CDR2 LQKENI.

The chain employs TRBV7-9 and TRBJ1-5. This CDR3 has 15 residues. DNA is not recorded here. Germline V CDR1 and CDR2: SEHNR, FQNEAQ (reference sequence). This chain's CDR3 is CASSLESGNNQPQHF.

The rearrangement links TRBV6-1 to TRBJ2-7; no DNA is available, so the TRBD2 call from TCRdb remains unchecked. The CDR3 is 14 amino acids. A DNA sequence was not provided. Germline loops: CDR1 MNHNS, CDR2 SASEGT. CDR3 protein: CASSLAGVRREQYF.

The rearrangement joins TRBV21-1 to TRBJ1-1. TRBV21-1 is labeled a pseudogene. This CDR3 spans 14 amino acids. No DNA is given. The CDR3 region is CASSKFTGNTEAFF.

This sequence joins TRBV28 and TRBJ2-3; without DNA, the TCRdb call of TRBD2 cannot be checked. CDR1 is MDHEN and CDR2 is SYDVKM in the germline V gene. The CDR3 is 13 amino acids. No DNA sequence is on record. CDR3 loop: CASSLPAGHTQYF. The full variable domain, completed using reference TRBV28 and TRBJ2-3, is DVKVTQSSRYLVKRTGEKVFLECVQDMDHENMFWYRQDPGLGLRLIYFSYDVKMKEKGDIPEGYSVSREKKERFSLILESASTNQTSMYLCASSLPAGHTQYFGPGTRLTVL.

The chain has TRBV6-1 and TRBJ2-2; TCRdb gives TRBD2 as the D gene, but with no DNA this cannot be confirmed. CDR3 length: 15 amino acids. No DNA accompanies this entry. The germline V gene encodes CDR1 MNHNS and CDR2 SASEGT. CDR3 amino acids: CATHPGLAGAGELFF.

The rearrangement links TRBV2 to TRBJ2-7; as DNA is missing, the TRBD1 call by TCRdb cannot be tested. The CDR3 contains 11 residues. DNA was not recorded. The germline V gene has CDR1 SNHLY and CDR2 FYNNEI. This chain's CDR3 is CASIRAYEQYF.

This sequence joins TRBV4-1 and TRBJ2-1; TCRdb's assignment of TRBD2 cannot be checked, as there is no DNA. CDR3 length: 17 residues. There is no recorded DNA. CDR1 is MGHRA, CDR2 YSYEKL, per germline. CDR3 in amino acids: CASSQDPRIARSNEQFF.